Listed below are T cell receptor beta chains from one sample, sequenced in a study of blood T cell repertoires in COVID-19. Libraries were prepared by immunoSEQ multiplex PCR; TCRdb keeps only in-frame clonotypes and omits some of them. The sample shows under 170,000 clones, 80% to 90% of them seen only once. Source material: peripheral blood. Receptors were obtained from a man in his 70s with acute or convalescent COVID-19. The conserved cysteine and the conserved F or W are not part of the CDR3 here. The listing skips clone size in some rows; elsewhere it reads once, few, many or a size class.

CDR3 protein: ASRPQGINTEAF
V gene: TRBV19
clone size: .
J gene: TRBJ1-1

CDR3 protein: ASRSDKPAGTDAPRNEKLF
V gene: TRBV12-2
clone size: .
J gene: TRBJ1-4

CDR3 protein: ASKSGKGGYNEQF
V gene: TRBV19
clone size: .
J gene: TRBJ2-1

CDR3 protein: ASSPGGAADTQY
V gene: TRBV5-1
clone size: .
J gene: TRBJ2-3

CDR3 protein: ASSSFGTRGTEAF
V gene: TRBV28
clone size: .
J gene: TRBJ1-1

CDR3 protein: ASSIGQGGFYEQY
V gene: TRBV19
clone size: .
J gene: TRBJ2-7

CDR3 protein: ASSLVGGDTQY
V gene: TRBV12-3/TRBV12-4
clone size: .
J gene: TRBJ2-3

CDR3 protein: ASSSRTSYGYT
V gene: TRBV7-2
clone size: .
J gene: TRBJ1-2

CDR3 protein: ASGDRAPNYGYT
V gene: TRBV28
clone size: .
J gene: TRBJ1-2

CDR3 protein: ASSIDLGGNQPQH
V gene: TRBV19
clone size: .
J gene: TRBJ1-5

CDR3 protein: GTRATGKPYGYT
V gene: TRBV5-4
clone size: .
J gene: TRBJ1-2

CDR3 protein: ASSERVAGYNEQF
V gene: TRBV2
clone size: .
J gene: TRBJ2-1

CDR3 protein: SVAGTGTYEQY
V gene: TRBV29-1
clone size: .
J gene: TRBJ2-7

CDR3 protein: ASSLVAGGRDTQY
V gene: TRBV7-6
clone size: .
J gene: TRBJ2-3

CDR3 protein: ASSVGGLASDTQY
V gene: TRBV9
clone size: .
J gene: TRBJ2-3

CDR3 protein: ASSPRGSDRGGSPLH
V gene: TRBV5-1
clone size: .
J gene: TRBJ1-6

CDR3 protein: ASSSPPQGGKQY
V gene: TRBV27
clone size: .
J gene: TRBJ2-3

CDR3 protein: ATSDPTGDGNTIY
V gene: TRBV24-1
clone size: .
J gene: TRBJ1-3

CDR3 protein: ASSPAEGWDYGYT
V gene: TRBV18
clone size: once
J gene: TRBJ1-2

CDR3 protein: ASSPTGMTNEKLF
V gene: TRBV18
clone size: few
J gene: TRBJ1-4

CDR3 protein: ASSVTGTAQETQY
V gene: TRBV19
clone size: .
J gene: TRBJ2-5

CDR3 protein: ASSQDRGGNSPLH
V gene: TRBV3-1/TRBV3-2
clone size: .
J gene: TRBJ1-6

CDR3 protein: ASSHSGTGGPQETQY
V gene: TRBV19
clone size: .
J gene: TRBJ2-5

CDR3 protein: ASSLIAGGREQF
V gene: TRBV7-3
clone size: .
J gene: TRBJ2-1

CDR3 protein: ASSARQGKNTEAF
V gene: TRBV19
clone size: .
J gene: TRBJ1-1

CDR3 protein: ASSRTVNQPQH
V gene: TRBV19
clone size: few
J gene: TRBJ1-5

CDR3 protein: ASSSQGAHGYT
V gene: TRBV7-8
clone size: .
J gene: TRBJ1-2

CDR3 protein: ASTGQGSYNEQF
V gene: TRBV5-1
clone size: .
J gene: TRBJ2-1

CDR3 protein: ASSPIAVTEAF
V gene: TRBV5-1
clone size: .
J gene: TRBJ1-1

CDR3 protein: ASSLGQGRTDTQY
V gene: TRBV11-3
clone size: .
J gene: TRBJ2-3

CDR3 protein: ASSLSGRTGEQY
V gene: TRBV5-4
clone size: .
J gene: TRBJ2-7

CDR3 protein: SASRLATTTDTQY
V gene: TRBV20-1
clone size: once
J gene: TRBJ2-3

CDR3 protein: ASSTIRTGFGTEAF
V gene: TRBV27
clone size: .
J gene: TRBJ1-1

CDR3 protein: ASSTGTGGRETQY
V gene: TRBV28
clone size: .
J gene: TRBJ2-5

CDR3 protein: ASSPPGQGVTNYGYT
V gene: TRBV5-1
clone size: once
J gene: TRBJ1-2

CDR3 protein: ASSPSGDFYNEQF
V gene: TRBV5-4
clone size: .
J gene: TRBJ2-1

CDR3 protein: ASQSGVAGDLADTQY
V gene: TRBV28
clone size: .
J gene: TRBJ2-3

CDR3 protein: ASMETGPNQPQH
V gene: TRBV6-6
clone size: .
J gene: TRBJ1-5

CDR3 protein: ASSYQNTGELF
V gene: TRBV6-2/TRBV6-3
clone size: .
J gene: TRBJ2-2

CDR3 protein: ASSPTSGGFGEQF
V gene: TRBV7-8
clone size: .
J gene: TRBJ2-1

CDR3 protein: ASSGSGISYEQY
V gene: TRBV28
clone size: .
J gene: TRBJ2-7

CDR3 protein: ASSDVGLAGGYNEQF
V gene: TRBV10-2
clone size: .
J gene: TRBJ2-1

CDR3 protein: ASSEAPGFGLYEQY
V gene: TRBV6-1
clone size: .
J gene: TRBJ2-7